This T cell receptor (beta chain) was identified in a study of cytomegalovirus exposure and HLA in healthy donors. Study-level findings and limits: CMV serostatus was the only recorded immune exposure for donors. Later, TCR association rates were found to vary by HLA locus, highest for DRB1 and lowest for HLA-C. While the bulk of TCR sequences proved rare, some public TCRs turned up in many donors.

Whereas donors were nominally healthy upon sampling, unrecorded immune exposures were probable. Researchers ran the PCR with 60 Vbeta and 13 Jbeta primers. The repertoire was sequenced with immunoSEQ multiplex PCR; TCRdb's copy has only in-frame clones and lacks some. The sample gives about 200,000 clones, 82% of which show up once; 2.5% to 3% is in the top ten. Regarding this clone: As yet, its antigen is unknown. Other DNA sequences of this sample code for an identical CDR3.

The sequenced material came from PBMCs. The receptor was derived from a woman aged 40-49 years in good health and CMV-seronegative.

DNA for the CDR3: TGTGCCAGCAGCTTGCAGGGGGACGGCTACACCTTC. Its translation is CASSLQGDGYTF. The J gene is TRBJ1-2, the V gene TRBV11-2; TRBD1 aligns across 7 bases. V lost 3 bases and J lost 8; bases outside the gene matches: 3. The CDR3 has 12 residues. Germline CDR1 and CDR2: SGHAT and FQNNGV.